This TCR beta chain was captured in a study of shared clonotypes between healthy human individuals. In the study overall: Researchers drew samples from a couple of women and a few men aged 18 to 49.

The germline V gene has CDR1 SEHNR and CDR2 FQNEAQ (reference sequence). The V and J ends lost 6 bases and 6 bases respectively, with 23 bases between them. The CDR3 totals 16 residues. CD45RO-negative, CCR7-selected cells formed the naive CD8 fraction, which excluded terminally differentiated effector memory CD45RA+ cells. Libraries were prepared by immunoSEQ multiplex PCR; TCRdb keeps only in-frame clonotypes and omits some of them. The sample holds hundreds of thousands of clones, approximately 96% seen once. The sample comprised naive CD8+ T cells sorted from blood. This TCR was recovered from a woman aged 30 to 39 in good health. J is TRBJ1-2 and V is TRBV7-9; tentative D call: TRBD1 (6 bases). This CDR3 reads CASSPSRTGTQNGYTF. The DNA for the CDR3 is TGTGCCAGCAGTCCCTCCCGGACCGGGACACAGAATGGCTACACCTTC.